The 21 T cell receptor beta chains below come from one sample, sequenced in a study of T cell responses to AZD1222 COVID-19 vaccine. Some clones are missing from TCRdb's copy, which holds only in-frame ones; the method was immunoSEQ multiplex PCR. The sample comprises 200,000 or so clones, 88% of which are singletons, and over 6% rests with the top ten. The sequencing used peripheral blood, collected on day 0 of AZD1222 vaccination. The source of these receptors is an adult in good health.

The V call is TRBV4-1, the J call TRBJ2-7; possibly TRBD1 for D (5 bases). V gave up 0 bases and J gave up 0 bases, with 12 bases separating them. Looked up from germline, CDR1 is MGHRA and CDR2 is YSYEKL. There are 16 residues in the CDR3. The CDR3 loop is CASSQDGASSSYEQYF. The CDR3, as DNA: TGCGCCAGCAGCCAAGATGGGGCATCTAGCTCCTACGAGCAGTACTTC.

The chain has TRBV2 and TRBJ1-5; D gene uncertain. Germline CDR1 is SNHLY and CDR2 is FYNNEI. The CDR3 length is 12 residues. V shed 6 bases and J shed 6 bases, with 9 bases lying between them. The CDR3 loop reads CASRRHSQPQHF. The CDR3, as DNA: TGTGCCAGCAGGCGTCATTCTCAGCCCCAGCATTTT.

This chain connects TRBV4-2 to TRBJ2-2; 9 bases line up with TRBD2. The CDR3 spans 16 residues. The ends lost 1 base at V and 3 bases at J; junction bases unmatched: 3. Germline values: CDR1 LGHNA, CDR2 YNFKEQ. CDR3 region: CASSQVKRGDTGELFF. Here the CDR3 DNA reads TGTGCCAGCAGCCAAGTAAAGCGGGGGGACACCGGGGAGCTGTTTTTT.

J is TRBJ1-1 and V is TRBV11-2, with D tentatively TRBD1 (5 bases). CDR3 length equals 14 residues. The V gene's germline CDR1 is SGHAT and CDR2 FQNNGV. Between the trimmed V and J ends, which lost 5 bases and 1 base, there was a span of 11 bases. CDR3 DNA: TGTGCCAGCAGCGATCAAGACAGGAACACTGAAGCTTTCTTT. Amino acids: CASSDQDRNTEAFF.

This rearrangement joins TRBV2 to TRBJ1-5, with D unclear. Germline V gene data show CDR1 as SNHLY and CDR2 as FYNNEI. The CDR3 contains 13 residues. V gave up 4 bases and J gave up 4 bases, with 8 bases separating them. The DNA of the CDR3 is TGTGCCAGCAGTGTGGTCAGAAATCAGCCCCAGCATTTT. Protein product: CASSVVRNQPQHF.

This sequence joins TRBV27 and TRBJ1-4; a weak D match, TRBD1 (6 bases). The CDR3 sequence is 16 residues long. Deletions cut 2 bases from V and 1 base from J, with 11 bases between. Germline lookup yields CDR1 MNHEY and CDR2 SMNVEV (reference sequence). The CDR3, as DNA: TGTGCCAGCAGTTTAACAGGGAGAGGAACTAATGAAAAACTGTTTTTT. As protein: CASSLTGRGTNEKLFF.

The V and J genes are TRBV28 and TRBJ1-2; perhaps TRBD1 as D (5 bases). The CDR3 has 16 residues. The ends were cut back, 6 bases at V and 2 bases at J, with 19 bases in the middle. CDR1 is MDHEN, CDR2 SYDVKM, per germline. The chain's CDR3 is CASSQYPGGTNYGYTF. The CDR3, as DNA: TGTGCCAGCAGCCAATACCCTGGCGGGACCAACTATGGCTACACCTTC.

This chain uses TRBV2 with TRBJ1-4, with a possible D match to TRBD1 (5 bases). V lost 1 base to trimming and J lost 7 bases, with 13 bases between them. The CDR3 contains 15 residues. CDR1 SNHLY and CDR2 FYNNEI come from the germline V gene. CDR3 DNA sequence: TGTGCCAGCAGTGAAGATCAGGGAAGTGGTGAAAAACTGTTTTTT. The encoded protein is CASSEDQGSGEKLFF.

This rearrangement joins TRBV5-1 to TRBJ1-4; D may be TRBD1 (6 bases). The CDR3 runs 16 residues. Trimming shortened V by 0 bases and J by 2 bases, and 11 bases separated the two germline ends. CDR1 is SGHRS and CDR2 is YFSETQ in the germline V gene. The CDR3 loop reads CASSLATQGTNEKLFF. The CDR3, as DNA: TGCGCCAGCAGCTTGGCCACCCAGGGGACTAATGAAAAACTGTTTTTT.

This clone came up once. The chain has TRBV11-3 and TRBJ2-7; D gene uncertain. V was trimmed by 5 bases and J by 0 bases, leaving 8 bases between them. The CDR3 is 13 residues long. Germline CDR1 SGHNT, CDR2 YENEEA. CDR3 sequence reads: CASSATSSYEQYF. The CDR3 DNA reads TGTGCCAGCAGCGCGACAAGCTCCTACGAGCAGTACTTC.

V is TRBV5-6 and J is TRBJ2-5; D remains ambiguous. The germline V and J ends were trimmed by 4 bases and 3 bases, with 13 bases remaining between them. The CDR3 runs 14 residues. Germline CDR1 reads SGHDT; CDR2 reads YYEEEE. The CDR3 nucleotides read TGTGCCAGCAGCCACCTCAGAGGCGAAGAGACCCAGTACTTC. This gives the protein CASSHLRGEETQYF.

The gene calls are TRBV6-4 and TRBJ2-3, with D perhaps matching TRBD1 or TRBD2 (5 bases each). Deletions cut 2 bases from V and 6 bases from J, with 9 bases between. CDR3 size: 13 residues. Germline CDR1 MRHNA, CDR2 SNTAGT. DNA for the CDR3: TGTGCCAGCAGTGACCAGGGAGCTGATACGCAGTATTTT. It specifies CASSDQGADTQYF.

This clone was detected many times. This chain uses TRBV6-4 with TRBJ2-3; the D gene could be TRBD1 or TRBD2 (6 bases each). Per the germline V gene, CDR1 is MRHNA and CDR2 is SNTAGT. Trimming took 4 bases from V and 1 from J, leaving 12 bases between them. There are 15 residues in the CDR3. The CDR3 spells CASSASGEGTDTQYF. In DNA, the CDR3 is TGTGCCAGCAGTGCCTCAGGGGAGGGCACAGATACGCAGTATTTT.

This chain connects TRBV6-5 to TRBJ1-1; 8 bases agree with TRBD1. The CDR3 is 15 amino acids. V was clipped by 7 bases and J by 5 bases; unmatched bases: 12. Germline V lookup: CDR1 MNHEY, CDR2 SVGAGI. DNA for the CDR3: TGTGCCAGCACAGACCGGACAGGGAGGCAGACTGAAGCTTTCTTT. Translating it yields CASTDRTGRQTEAFF.

This clone was picked up one time. J is TRBJ1-2 and V is TRBV7-8; D is unclear. Germline CDR1 is SGHVS and CDR2 is FQNEAQ. The V and J ends lost 1 base and 3 bases respectively, with 9 bases between them. The CDR3 is made up of 14 amino acids. CDR3 loop: CASSLGPVDYGYTF. The CDR3 DNA is TGTGCCAGCAGCTTAGGTCCGGTTGACTATGGCTACACCTTC.

The chain employs TRBV5-4 and TRBJ1-6; the match to TRBD1 covers 7 bases. The length of the CDR3 is 16 residues. Trimming cost V 0 bases and J 6 bases; bases outside gene matches: 6. Germline V gene lookup returns CDR1 SGHNT and CDR2 YYREEE (reference sequence). CDR3 sequence reads: CASSLGPDRVNSPLHF. The CDR3 DNA reads as TGTGCCAGCAGCTTGGGCCCTGACAGGGTTAATTCACCCCTCCACTTT. Based on the CDR3 plus reference TRBV5-4 and TRBJ1-6, the full variable domain is ETGVTQSPTHLIKTRGQQVTLRCSSQSGHNTVSWYQQALGQGPQFIFQYYREEENGRGNFPPRFSGLQFPNYSSELNVNALELDDSALYLCASSLGPDRVNSPLHFGNGTRLTVT.

The chain has TRBV19 and TRBJ1-2, with 7 bases matching TRBD1. The length of the CDR3 is 14 residues. Germline-derived CDR1 and CDR2 are LNHDA and SQIVND (reference sequence). V gave up 6 bases and J gave up 5 bases; unmatched junction bases: 9. The CDR3 DNA follows: TGTGCCAGTAGCTACAGGGGAGAAAAGTATGGCTACACCTTC. It translates to CASSYRGEKYGYTF.

The J gene is TRBJ1-1, the V gene TRBV20-1; D ambiguous. V lost 4 bases, J lost 7 bases, and 10 bases lay in between. Germline CDR1 and CDR2: DFQATT and SNEGSKA (reference sequence). This CDR3 spans 11 amino acids. In nucleotides, the CDR3 is TGCAGTGCTAATTGGGCCTATGAAGCTTTCTTT. Its protein is CSANWAYEAFF.

The CDR3 loop reads CASSHGLAGVGQETQYF. The DNA for the CDR3 is TGCGCCAGCAGCCACGGACTAGCGGGGGTCGGCCAAGAGACCCAGTACTTC. V gene TRBV5-1 combines with J gene TRBJ2-5; 13 bases line up with TRBD2. CDR1 and CDR2 from the germline V gene are SGHRS and YFSETQ. The J segment lost 1 base and the V segment lost 4 bases, leaving 7 bases of the junction unmatched. The CDR3 has 17 residues.

On this clone: One end of the junction is discordant with germline, which a read error may explain. In DNA form, the CDR3 reads TGTGCCAGCAGCTTATTAGAGCACGGTGGACTCTTT. It codes for CASSLLEHGGLF. The rearrangement links TRBV7-2 to TRBJ1-1; no clear D. The CDR3 loop spans 12 amino acids. Germline loops: CDR1 SGHTA, CDR2 FQGNSA.

The chain links TRBV14 to TRBJ2-1; tentatively, D is TRBD2 (5 bases). The germline CDR1 and CDR2 sequences are SGHDN and FVKESK. Trimming removed 4 bases from V and 2 bases from J, with 9 bases in between. CDR3 size: 14 residues. The CDR3 here is CASSLGGTYNEQFF. Here the CDR3 DNA reads TGTGCCAGCAGCCTAGGAGGCACCTACAATGAGCAGTTCTTC.